The sequence of this T cell receptor (beta chain) was determined in a study of blood T cell repertoires in COVID-19. The overall study: PBMCs, B-cell-depleted T cells, or T cells were the source of the cDNA or gDNA that made up the material.

This CDR3 spans 17 amino acids. Germline CDR1 and CDR2: LGHDT and YNNKEL (reference sequence). J gave up 7 bases and V 5 bases, and 8 bases lay outside the gene matches. Study processing details: Amplification from reference gene primers served as the basis for estimated nucleated cell counts. TCRdb's copy holds only in-frame clones and misses some; the assay was immunoSEQ multiplex PCR. D and trimming were read from the DNA, whereas the V and J calls and clone size are those reported in that table. The data contain hundreds of thousands of clones, around 80% of them seen just once; the ten biggest clones take up around 4.1%.

Sequencing was carried out using PBMCs or T cells enriched from blood (not recorded which). V is TRBV3-1 (or the pseudogene TRBV3-2) and J is TRBJ2-1, with 16 bases aligning to TRBD2. This sequence was found in a young man with acute COVID-19. CDR3 bases: TGTGCCAGCAGCTCGGGACTAGCGGGAGGGCAACCGAATGAGCAGTTCTTC. It yields the protein CASSSGLAGGQPNEQFF.